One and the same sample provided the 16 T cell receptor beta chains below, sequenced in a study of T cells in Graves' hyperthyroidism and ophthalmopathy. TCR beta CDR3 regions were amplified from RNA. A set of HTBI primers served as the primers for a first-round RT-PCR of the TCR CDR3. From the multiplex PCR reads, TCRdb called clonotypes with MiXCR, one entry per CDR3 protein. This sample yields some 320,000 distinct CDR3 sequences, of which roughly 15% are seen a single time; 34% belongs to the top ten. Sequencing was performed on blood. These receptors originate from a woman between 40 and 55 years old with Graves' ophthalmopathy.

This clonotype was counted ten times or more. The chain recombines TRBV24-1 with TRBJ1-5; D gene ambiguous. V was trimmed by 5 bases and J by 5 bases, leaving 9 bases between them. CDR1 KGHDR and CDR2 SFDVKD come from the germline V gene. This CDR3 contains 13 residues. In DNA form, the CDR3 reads TGTGCCACCAGTGGACTCGGGGATCAGCCCCAGCATTTT. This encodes CATSGLGDQPQHF.

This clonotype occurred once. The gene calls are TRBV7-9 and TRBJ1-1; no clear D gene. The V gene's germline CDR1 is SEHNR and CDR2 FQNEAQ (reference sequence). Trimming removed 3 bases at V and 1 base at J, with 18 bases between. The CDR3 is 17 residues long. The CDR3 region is CASSLRWQTPKNTEAFF. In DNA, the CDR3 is TGTGCCAGCAGCTTGCGCTGGCAGACCCCTAAGAACACTGAAGCTTTCTTT.

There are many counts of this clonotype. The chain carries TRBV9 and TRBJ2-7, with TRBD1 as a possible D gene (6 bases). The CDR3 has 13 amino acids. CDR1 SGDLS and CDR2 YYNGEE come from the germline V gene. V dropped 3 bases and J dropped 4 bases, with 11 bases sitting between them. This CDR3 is CASSAGHMYEQYF. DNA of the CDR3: TGTGCCAGCAGCGCGGGACATATGTACGAGCAGTACTTC.

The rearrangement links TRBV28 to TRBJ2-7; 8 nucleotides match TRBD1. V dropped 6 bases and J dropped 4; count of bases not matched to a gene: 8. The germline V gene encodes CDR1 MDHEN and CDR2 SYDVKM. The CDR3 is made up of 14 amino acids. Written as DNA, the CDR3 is TGTGCCAGCAGACTCCAGGGGGCTTTTTACGAGCAGTACTTC. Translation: CASRLQGAFYEQYF. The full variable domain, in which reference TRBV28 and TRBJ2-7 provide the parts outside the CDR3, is DVKVTQSSRYLVKRTGEKVFLECVQDMDHENMFWYRQDPGLGLRLIYFSYDVKMKEKGDIPEGYSVSREKKERFSLILESASTNQTSMYLCASRLQGAFYEQYFGPGTRLTVT.

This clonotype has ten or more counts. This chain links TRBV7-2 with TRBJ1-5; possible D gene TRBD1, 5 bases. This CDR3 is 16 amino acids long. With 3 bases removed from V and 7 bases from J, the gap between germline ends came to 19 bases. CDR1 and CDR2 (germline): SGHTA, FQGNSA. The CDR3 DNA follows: TGTGCCAGCAGCTTTCAAGGGACCTTCTTTAACCAGCCCCAGCATTTT. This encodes CASSFQGTFFNQPQHF.

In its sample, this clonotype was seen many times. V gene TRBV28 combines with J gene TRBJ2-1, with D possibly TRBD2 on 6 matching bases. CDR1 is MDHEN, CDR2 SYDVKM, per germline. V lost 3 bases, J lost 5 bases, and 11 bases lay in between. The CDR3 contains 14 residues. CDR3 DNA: TGTGCCAGCAGTTTTAGCGGACTACACAATGAGCAGTTCTTC. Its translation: CASSFSGLHNEQFF.

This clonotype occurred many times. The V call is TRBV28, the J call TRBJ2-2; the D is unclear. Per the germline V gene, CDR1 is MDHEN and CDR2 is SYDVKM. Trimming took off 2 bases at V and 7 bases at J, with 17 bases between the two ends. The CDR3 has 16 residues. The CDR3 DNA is TGTGCCAGCAGTTTAGATGCGTCGGCTCCCGGCGGGGAGCTGTTTTTT. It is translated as CASSLDASAPGGELFF.

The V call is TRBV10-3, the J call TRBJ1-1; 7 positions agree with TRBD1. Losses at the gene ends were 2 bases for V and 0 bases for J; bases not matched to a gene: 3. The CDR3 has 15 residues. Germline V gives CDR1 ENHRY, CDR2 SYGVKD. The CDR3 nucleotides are TGTGCCATCAGTGAGGTGACAGGGTTGAACACTGAAGCTTTCTTT. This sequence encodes CAISEVTGLNTEAFF.

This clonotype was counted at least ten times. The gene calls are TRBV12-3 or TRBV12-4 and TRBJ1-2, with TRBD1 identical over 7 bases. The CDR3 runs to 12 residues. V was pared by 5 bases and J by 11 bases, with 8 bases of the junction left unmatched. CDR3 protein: CASSTWDSQYTF. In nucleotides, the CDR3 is TGTGCCAGCAGTACCTGGGACAGCCAGTACACCTTC.

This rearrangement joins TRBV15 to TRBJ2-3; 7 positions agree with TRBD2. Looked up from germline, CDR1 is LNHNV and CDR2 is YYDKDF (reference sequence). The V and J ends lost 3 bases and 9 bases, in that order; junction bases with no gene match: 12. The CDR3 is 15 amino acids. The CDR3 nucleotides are TGTGCCACCAGCAGGGGGGGGGGTAGCGCGGGAACGCAGTATTTT. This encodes CATSRGGGSAGTQYF.

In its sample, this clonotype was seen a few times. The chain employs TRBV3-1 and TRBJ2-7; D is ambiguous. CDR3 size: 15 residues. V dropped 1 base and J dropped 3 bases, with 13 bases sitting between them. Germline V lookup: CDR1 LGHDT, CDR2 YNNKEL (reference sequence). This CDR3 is CASSQGASSYYEQYF. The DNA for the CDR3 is TGTGCCAGCAGCCAAGGGGCCAGTTCGTACTACGAGCAGTACTTC.

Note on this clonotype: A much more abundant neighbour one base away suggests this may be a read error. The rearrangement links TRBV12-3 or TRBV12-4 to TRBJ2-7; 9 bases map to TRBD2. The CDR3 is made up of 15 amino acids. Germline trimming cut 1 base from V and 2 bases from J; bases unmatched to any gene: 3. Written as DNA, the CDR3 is TGTGCCAGCAGTTTAGGCGGGGGGGATGCCTACGAGCAGTACTTC. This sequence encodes CASSLGGGDAYEQYF.

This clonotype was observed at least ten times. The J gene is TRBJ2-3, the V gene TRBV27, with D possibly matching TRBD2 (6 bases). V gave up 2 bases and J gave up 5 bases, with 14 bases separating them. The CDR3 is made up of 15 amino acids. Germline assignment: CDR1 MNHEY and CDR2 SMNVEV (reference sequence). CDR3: CASSLGGRGGDTQYF. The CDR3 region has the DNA TGTGCCAGCAGTTTAGGAGGGCGAGGTGGAGATACGCAGTATTTT.

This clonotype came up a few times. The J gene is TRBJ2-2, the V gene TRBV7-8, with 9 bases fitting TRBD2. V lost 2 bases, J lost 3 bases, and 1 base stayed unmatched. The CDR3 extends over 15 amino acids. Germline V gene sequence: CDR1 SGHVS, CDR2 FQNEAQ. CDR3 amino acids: CASSLLAGYTGELFF. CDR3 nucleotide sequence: TGTGCCAGCAGCTTACTAGCGGGGTACACCGGGGAGCTGTTTTTT.

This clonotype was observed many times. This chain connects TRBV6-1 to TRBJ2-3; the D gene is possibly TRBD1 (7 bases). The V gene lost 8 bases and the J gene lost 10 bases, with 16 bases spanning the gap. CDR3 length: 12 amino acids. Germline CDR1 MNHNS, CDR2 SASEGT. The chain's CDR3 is CASDRDLRAQYF. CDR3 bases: TGTGCCAGCGACAGGGACTTACGCGCGCAGTATTTT.

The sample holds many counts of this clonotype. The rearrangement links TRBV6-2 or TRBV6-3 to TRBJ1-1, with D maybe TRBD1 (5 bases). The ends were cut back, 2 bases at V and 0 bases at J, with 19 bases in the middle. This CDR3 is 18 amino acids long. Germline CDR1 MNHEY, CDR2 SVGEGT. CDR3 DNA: TGTGCCAGCAGTTACGGGGCGTTGGGGAGCCCGGTGAACACTGAAGCTTTCTTT. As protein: CASSYGALGSPVNTEAFF.